The entry below gives a single TCR beta chain sequence along with its context. The antigen is unknown. Trimming pared 1 base from V and 8 bases from J, leaving 9 bases between. The CDR3 totals 13 residues. In germline, CDR1 is MGHRA, CDR2 YSYEKL. These data come from a study of T cell responses to AZD1222 COVID-19 vaccine. The study, taken as a whole, reports: Spike as a whole was targeted by vaccine-associated CD4 TCRs, dominant at 160-218 and 743-854. Once two AZD1222 doses were given, Spike-specific TCR breadth and depth went up. Only a handful of AZD1222 recipients, six or seven in all, had baseline seropositivity.

Repertoires were generated with immunoSEQ multiplex PCR, while TCRdb's copy carries only in-frame clones and drops some. The table shows roughly 120,000 clones, with around 85% occurring only once. This rearrangement joins TRBV4-1 to TRBJ2-1; D unclear. This sequence was found in an adult who received the AZD1222 COVID-19 vaccine. Sequenced material: peripheral blood, taken 28 days after the second AZD1222 dose. The DNA of the CDR3 is TGCGCCAGCAGCCAAGTGGGCGAGCATGAGCAGTTCTTC. Translated: CASSQVGEHEQFF.